The T cell receptor (beta chain) described here comes from a study of T-cell reconstitution after alpha-beta-depleted transplantation in children. In its sample, this clonotype was seen many times. What it binds is not known. For TCRbeta, the library was prepared with unique molecular identifiers. Each CDR3 protein is one row after TCRdb ran MiXCR on the PCR reads. Here the sample spans some 130,000 distinct CDR3 sequences, approximately 8.7% being singletons. Trimming removed 2 bases at V and 4 bases at J, with 9 bases between. Germline CDR1 and CDR2: SGHRS and YFSETQ. The CDR3 has 14 residues. Overall study results and limits: Fresh T-cell production supplied most of the T-cell counts and diversity seen one year after transplant. Reportedly, only several hundred clones from non-depleted graft cells drove alpha-beta T-cell counts at about two months. Surviving recipient T cells and thymic progenitors accounted for the high day-60 TCRbeta diversity observed in some patients.

The rearrangement links TRBV5-1 to TRBJ1-4; D unresolved. The sequencing here drew on PBMCs, mostly from graft donor cells, taken 180 days after TCRalphabeta/CD19-depleted stem cell transplant. The TCR comes from a girl younger than two who had a stem cell transplant for combined immunodeficiency, so the T cells may come from the graft donor. The CDR3 reads CASSFTAYNEKLFF. For the CDR3, the DNA is TGCGCCAGCAGCTTCACAGCGTATAATGAAAAACTGTTTTTT. Drawing the rest from reference TRBV5-1 and TRBJ1-4, the complete variable domain is KAGVTQTPRYLIKTRGQQVTLSCSPISGHRSVSWYQQTPGQGLQFLFEYFSETQRNKGNFPGRFSGRQFSNSRSEMNVSTLELGDSALYLCASSFTAYNEKLFFGSGTQLSVL.